This TCR beta chain comes out of a study of cytomegalovirus exposure and HLA in healthy donors. Some clones are missing from TCRdb's copy, which holds only in-frame ones; the method was immunoSEQ multiplex PCR. The table has about 190,000 clones, around four fifths seen once; the top ten hold roughly 7%. Germline V gene lookup returns CDR1 MDHEN and CDR2 SYDVKM. V lost 7 bases to trimming and J lost 6 bases, with 10 bases between them. This CDR3 comprises 12 residues. In its sample, this clone was seen once. Sequencing was performed on PBMCs. This TCR was recovered from a man between 18 and 35 years old in good health and CMV-seropositive. This chain uses TRBV28 with TRBJ2-1, with a possible D match to TRBD1 (6 bases). In DNA, the CDR3 is TGTGCCAGCACCGGACAGACCAATGAGCAGTTCTTC. The encoded protein is CASTGQTNEQFF.